Here is one T cell receptor beta chain with its context. Data came from immunoSEQ multiplex PCR; TCRdb stores just in-frame clones and leaves some out. Found here are fewer than 800,000 clones, 92% of them singletons; the top ten hold approximately 24%. The data belong to a study of shared clonotypes between healthy human individuals. The V gene's germline CDR1 is SSHAT and CDR2 FNYEAQ (reference sequence). This CDR3 spans 15 amino acids. V lost 2 bases to trimming and J lost 4 bases; unmatched junction nucleotides: 4. CD8 cells regarded as naive lacked CD45RO, were positively chosen for CCR7, and omitted terminally differentiated effector memory CD45RA+ cells.

Sequencing was done on a sample of naive CD8+ T cells sorted from blood. The receptor comes from a man aged 30-40 years in good health. This chain links TRBV7-7 with TRBJ2-2; 7 nucleotides align to TRBD2. Here the CDR3 reads CASSLITGGTGELFF. CDR3 DNA sequence: TGTGCCAGCAGCTTAATCACGGGAGGCACCGGGGAGCTGTTTTTT.